The subject of this entry is one TCR beta chain. This record belongs to a study of blood T cell repertoires in COVID-19. About the research overall: The United States, Italy and Spain supplied acute and convalescent COVID-19 samples. Sample material is recorded as cDNA or gDNA derived from T cells, B-cell-depleted T cells, or PBMCs.

Original processing methods: Reference gene primer amplification gave estimated nucleated cell counts. Clones were sequenced by immunoSEQ multiplex PCR, and TCRdb holds only the in-frame ones, with some missing. For V, J and clone size, that table is used; D and trimming come from the DNA. This sample has about 300,000 clones, with 85% to 90% found just once. The TCR originated in a woman between 40 and 50 years old who had recovered from COVID-19. Specimen: peripheral blood.

The CDR3 bases are TGTGCCAGCAGCTTAGCAGCGGGGGGGGTCACAGATACGCAGTATTTT. Amino acid sequence: CASSLAAGGVTDTQYF. The chain carries TRBV11-2 and TRBJ2-3; the match to TRBD2 covers 10 bases. V lost 1 base to trimming and J lost 2 bases; unmatched junction nucleotides: 3. The CDR3 runs to 16 residues. The germline CDR1 and CDR2 sequences are SGHAT and FQNNGV.